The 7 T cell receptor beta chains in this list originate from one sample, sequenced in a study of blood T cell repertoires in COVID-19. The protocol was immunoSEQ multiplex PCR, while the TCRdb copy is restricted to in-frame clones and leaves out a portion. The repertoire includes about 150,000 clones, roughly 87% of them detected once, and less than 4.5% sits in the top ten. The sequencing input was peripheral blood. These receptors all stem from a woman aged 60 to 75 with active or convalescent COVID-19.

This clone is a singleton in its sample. Here the CDR3 DNA reads TGTGCCAGCAGCGCTACCTCGGAAGCAGGTGAGCAGTTCTTC. This gives the protein CASSATSEAGEQFF. V usage is TRBV6-6 and J usage is TRBJ2-1; D remains unclear. CDR3 length: 14 amino acids. Germline V CDR1 and CDR2: MNHNY, SVGAGI (reference sequence). V dropped 6 bases and J dropped 9 bases, with 18 bases sitting between them.

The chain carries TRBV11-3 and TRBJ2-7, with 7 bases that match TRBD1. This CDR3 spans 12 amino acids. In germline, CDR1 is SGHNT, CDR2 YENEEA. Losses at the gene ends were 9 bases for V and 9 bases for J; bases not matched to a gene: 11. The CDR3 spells CASTGTEVGQYF. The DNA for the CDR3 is TGTGCCAGTACCGGGACAGAGGTTGGGCAGTACTTC.

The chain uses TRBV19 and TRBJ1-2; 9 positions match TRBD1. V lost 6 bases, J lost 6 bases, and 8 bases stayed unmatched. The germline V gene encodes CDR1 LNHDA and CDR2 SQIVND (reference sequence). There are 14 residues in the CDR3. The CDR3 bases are TGTGCCAGTAGCACCGGGACAGGGAGTGATGGCTACACCTTC. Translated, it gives CASSTGTGSDGYTF.

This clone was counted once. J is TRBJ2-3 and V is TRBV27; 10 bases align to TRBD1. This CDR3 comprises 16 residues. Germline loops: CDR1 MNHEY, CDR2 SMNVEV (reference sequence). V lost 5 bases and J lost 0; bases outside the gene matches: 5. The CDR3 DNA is TGTGCCAGCAGTCCGACAGGGGGCCGGAGCACAGATACGCAGTATTTT. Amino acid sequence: CASSPTGGRSTDTQYF.

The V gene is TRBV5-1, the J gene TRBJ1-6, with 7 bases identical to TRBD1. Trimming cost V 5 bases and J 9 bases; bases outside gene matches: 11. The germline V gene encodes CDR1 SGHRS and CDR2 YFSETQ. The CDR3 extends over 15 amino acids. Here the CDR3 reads CASRPGTAASSPLHF. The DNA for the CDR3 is TGCGCCAGCAGACCGGGGACAGCCGCAAGTTCACCCCTCCACTTT.

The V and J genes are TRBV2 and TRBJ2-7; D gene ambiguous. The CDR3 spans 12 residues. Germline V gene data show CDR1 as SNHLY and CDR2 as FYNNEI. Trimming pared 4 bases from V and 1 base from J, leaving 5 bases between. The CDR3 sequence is CASSGESYEQYF. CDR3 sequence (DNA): TGTGCCAGCAGTGGTGAGTCCTACGAGCAGTACTTC.

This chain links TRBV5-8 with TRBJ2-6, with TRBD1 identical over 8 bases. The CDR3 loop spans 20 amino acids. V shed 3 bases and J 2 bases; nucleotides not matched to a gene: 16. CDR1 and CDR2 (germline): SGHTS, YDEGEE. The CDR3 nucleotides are TGTGCCAGCAGCTGGGGTGGGGGCAGGGGGCCCCTCCCTGGGGCCAACGTCCTGACTTTC. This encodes CASSWGGGRGPLPGANVLTF.